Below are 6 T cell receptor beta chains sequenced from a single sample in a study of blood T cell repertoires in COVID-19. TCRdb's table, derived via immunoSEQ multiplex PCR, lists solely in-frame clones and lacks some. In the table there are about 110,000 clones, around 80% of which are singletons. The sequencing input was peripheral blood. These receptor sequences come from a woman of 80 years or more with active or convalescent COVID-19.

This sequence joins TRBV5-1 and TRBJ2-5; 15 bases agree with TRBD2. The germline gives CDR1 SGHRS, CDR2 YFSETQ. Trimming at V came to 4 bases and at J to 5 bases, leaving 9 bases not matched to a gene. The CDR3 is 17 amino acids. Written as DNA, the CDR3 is TGCGCCAGCAGCGGCGGGACTAGCGGGAGGACTGGGGAGACCCAGTACTTC. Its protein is CASSGGTSGRTGETQYF.

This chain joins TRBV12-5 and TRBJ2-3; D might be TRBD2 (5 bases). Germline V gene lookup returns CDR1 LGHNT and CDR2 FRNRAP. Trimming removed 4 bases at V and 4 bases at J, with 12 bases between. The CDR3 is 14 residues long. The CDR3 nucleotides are TGTGCTAGTGGTTCCAGCGGCGCCCCAGATACGCAGTATTTT. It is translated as CASGSSGAPDTQYF.

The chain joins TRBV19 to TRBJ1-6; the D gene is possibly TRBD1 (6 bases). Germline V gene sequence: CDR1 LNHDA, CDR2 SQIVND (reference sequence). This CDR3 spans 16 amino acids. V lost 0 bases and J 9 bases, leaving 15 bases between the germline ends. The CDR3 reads CASSIDPGHRTSPLHF. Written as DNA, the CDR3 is TGTGCCAGTAGTATAGATCCGGGACACCGGACTTCACCCCTCCACTTT.

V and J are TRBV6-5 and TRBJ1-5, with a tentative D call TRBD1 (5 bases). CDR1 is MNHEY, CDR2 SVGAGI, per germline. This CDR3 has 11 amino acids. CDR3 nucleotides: TGTGCAGTAGGGCAGGGTCAGCCCCAGCATTTT. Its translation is CAVGQGQPQHF.

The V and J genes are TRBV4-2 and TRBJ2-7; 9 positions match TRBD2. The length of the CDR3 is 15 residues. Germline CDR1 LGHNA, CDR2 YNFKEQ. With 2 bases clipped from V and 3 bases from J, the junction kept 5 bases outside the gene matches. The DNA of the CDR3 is TGTGCCAGCAGCCAAACTGTGACTAGCGGCTACGAGCAGTACTTC. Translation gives CASSQTVTSGYEQYF.

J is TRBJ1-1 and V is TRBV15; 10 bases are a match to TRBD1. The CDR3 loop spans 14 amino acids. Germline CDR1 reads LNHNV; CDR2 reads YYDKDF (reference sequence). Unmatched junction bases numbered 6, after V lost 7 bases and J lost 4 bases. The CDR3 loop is CATTRRTGGTEAFF. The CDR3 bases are TGTGCCACCACCCGCAGGACAGGGGGCACTGAAGCTTTCTTT.